This entry features one T cell receptor beta chain sequence. The CDR3 has 14 residues. Deletions cut 0 bases from V and 0 bases from J, with 3 bases between. CDR1 WSHSY and CDR2 SAAADI come from the germline V gene. The treatment: some 20 received Ad26.COV2.S at low or high dose, single or two shots; 5 received placebo; per-sample allocation not given. Sampling was done on day 63 after the first vaccine or placebo injection. Vaccine was an Ad26 vector expressing Wuhan-strain SARS-CoV-2 spike. The source of the sample is a study of Ad26.COV2.S vaccination and SARS-CoV-2 variants. Sequenced by immunoSEQ multiplex PCR; TCRdb stores in-frame clones only, minus some. The sample contains hundreds of thousands of clones, 87% of which appear only once.

The genes are TRBV10-2 and TRBJ2-4, with no clear D. Source: peripheral blood, taken in a trial of Ad26.COV2.S vaccine versus placebo. The clonotype originates from a person between 18 and 65 years old who received the Ad26.COV2.S COVID-19 vaccine or a placebo. CDR3 amino acids: CASSESLAKNIQYF. CDR3 sequence (DNA): TGCGCCAGCAGTGAGTCCCTAGCCAAAAACATTCAGTACTTC.